A single sample gave rise to the 16 T cell receptor beta chains below, sequenced in a study of human T cells and chemical hapten exposure. TCRdb re-called the RACE reads through MiXCR, storing one row per CDR3 protein. The sample carries about 170,000 distinct CDR3 sequences, roughly 26% recorded once. Time point defined: patch test 3, about 24 weeks after DPC sensitization. Indicated treatment: therapeutic diphenylcyclopropenone sensitization with weekly scalp DPC. The starting material was whole blood, obtained in connection with sensitization to the hapten diphenylcyclopropenone (DPC). These receptor sequences come from a woman aged 18 to 35 with alopecia areata. Some clones in this sample may be carry-over from other donors' samples.

This chain links TRBV10-2 with TRBJ1-1, with 9 nucleotides matching TRBD1. V lost 6 bases to trimming and J lost 3 bases; unmatched junction nucleotides: 2. The germline V gene encodes CDR1 WSHSY and CDR2 SAAADI. The CDR3 loop spans 13 amino acids. This chain's CDR3 is CASRDRGYTEAFF. The CDR3 DNA reads TGCGCCAGCAGGGACAGGGGATACACTGAAGCTTTCTTT.

This clonotype came up a few times. The chain uses TRBV4-3 and TRBJ2-1; D unclear. Trimming removed 0 bases from V and 4 bases from J, with 10 bases in between. The CDR3 totals 15 residues. From germline, CDR1 is LGHNA and CDR2 YSLEER. The CDR3 spells CASSQEGQRYNEQFF. The DNA of the CDR3 is TGCGCCAGCAGCCAAGAAGGCCAGCGATACAATGAGCAGTTCTTC.

J is TRBJ2-2 and V is TRBV7-9, with 8 nucleotides matching TRBD2. This CDR3 is built from 16 residues. J was trimmed by 2 bases and V by 5 bases; bases with no gene match: 7. From germline, CDR1 is SEHNR and CDR2 FQNEAQ (reference sequence). The CDR3 is CASSAPGLGNTGELFF. CDR3 bases: TGTGCCAGCAGCGCACCGGGACTAGGAAACACCGGGGAGCTGTTTTTT.

The chain has TRBV4-3 and TRBJ1-4; TRBD1 is a possible D gene (5 bases). The germline CDR1 and CDR2 sequences are LGHNA and YSLEER. There are 16 residues in the CDR3. V was pared by 4 bases and J by 0 bases, with 12 bases between. For the CDR3, the DNA is TGCGCCAGCAGCCCTGCTGGGGGGGCAACTAATGAAAAACTGTTTTTT. Amino acids: CASSPAGGATNEKLFF.

This clonotype showed up just a few times. V and J are TRBV15 and TRBJ1-6, with a weak D call TRBD1 (5 bases). The germline V gene has CDR1 LNHNV and CDR2 YYDKDF (reference sequence). The length of the CDR3 is 16 residues. Trimming left V 0 bases short and J 7 bases short, with 13 bases between. CDR3 residues: CATSRDWREGNSPLHF. CDR3 nucleotides: TGTGCCACCAGCAGAGATTGGCGGGAGGGGAATTCACCCCTCCACTTT. Full variable domain (rest looked up from reference TRBV15 and TRBJ1-6): DAMVIQNPRYQVTQFGKPVTLSCSQTLNHNVMYWYQQKSSQAPKLLFHYYDKDFNNEADTPDNFQSRRPNTSFCFLDIRSPGLGDTAMYLCATSRDWREGNSPLHFGNGTRLTVT.

Only a few counts were recorded for this clonotype. V and J are TRBV2 and TRBJ2-2, with TRBD2 matching 12 bases. V lost 7 bases and J lost 5; bases outside the gene matches: 5. Germline CDR1 is SNHLY and CDR2 is FYNNEI. The CDR3 contains 15 residues. The CDR3 here is CASIGGLAGTGELFF. In DNA form, the CDR3 reads TGTGCCAGCATTGGAGGACTAGCGGGAACCGGGGAGCTGTTTTTT. Full variable domain (missing parts from reference TRBV2 and TRBJ2-2): EPEVTQTPSHQVTQMGQEVILRCVPISNHLYFYWYRQILGQKVEFLVSFYNNEISEKSEIFDDQFSVERPDGSNFTLKIRSTKLEDSAMYFCASIGGLAGTGELFFGEGSRLTVL.

CDR3 protein: CASTSRWRGNYEQYF. CDR3 DNA sequence: TGTGCCAGCACCTCAAGGTGGAGGGGTAACTACGAGCAGTACTTC. The J gene is TRBJ2-7, the V gene TRBV7-2, with a weak D call TRBD2 (6 bases). Germline assignment: CDR1 SGHTA and CDR2 FQGNSA. V shed 7 bases and J shed 3 bases, with 19 bases lying between them. The CDR3 length is 15 residues.

The V call is TRBV5-4, the J call TRBJ2-2; unclear D gene. V lost 4 bases and J lost 5, with 9 bases in between. In germline, CDR1 is SGHNT, CDR2 YYREEE (reference sequence). The CDR3 length is 13 residues. CDR3 coding DNA: TGTGCCAGCAGCCCTAGTAGAACCGGGGAGCTGTTTTTT. This translates into CASSPSRTGELFF.

V usage is TRBV10-3 and J usage is TRBJ1-1; 11 nucleotides line up with TRBD1. CDR1 and CDR2 (germline): ENHRY, SYGVKD. The CDR3 runs 17 residues. Trimming cost V 6 bases and J 3 bases; bases outside gene matches: 12. CDR3 nucleotides: TGTGCCATCAGCGGGGGGGACAGGGGGGAAAAGGACACTGAAGCTTTCTTT. This gives the protein CAISGGDRGEKDTEAFF.

The rearrangement links TRBV5-1 to TRBJ2-7; D remains ambiguous. Looked up from germline, CDR1 is SGHRS and CDR2 is YFSETQ. The germline V and J ends were trimmed by 0 bases and 1 base, with 8 bases remaining between them. The CDR3 loop spans 14 amino acids. The CDR3 sequence is CASSLEARSYEQYF. DNA for the CDR3: TGCGCCAGCAGCTTGGAGGCCAGATCCTACGAGCAGTACTTC.

This chain uses TRBV29-1 with TRBJ2-1; 11 bases align to TRBD2. The V gene end was trimmed by 3 bases and the J gene end by 10 bases; junction bases not matched to a gene: 5. This CDR3 is built from 13 residues. Germline V gene data show CDR1 as SQVTM and CDR2 as ANQGSEA. The chain's CDR3 is CSVDSGGAVEQFF. CDR3 nucleotides: TGCAGCGTTGATAGCGGGGGGGCAGTCGAGCAGTTCTTC.

The rearrangement links TRBV6-2 or TRBV6-3 to TRBJ2-7; TRBD1 agrees at 11 bases. CDR3 length: 13 residues. Germline trimming cut 7 bases from V and 3 bases from J; bases unmatched to any gene: 2. CDR1 is MNHEY, CDR2 SVGEGT, per germline. The CDR3 DNA sequence: TGTGCCAGCACCGGGACAGGGGGCTACGAGCAGTACTTC. This sequence encodes CASTGTGGYEQYF.

The chain uses TRBV20-1 and TRBJ1-6; 9 nucleotides line up with TRBD1. Trimming at V came to 0 bases and at J to 14 bases, leaving 8 bases not matched to a gene. The CDR3 has 14 residues. Germline CDR1 is DFQATT and CDR2 is SNEGSKA (reference sequence). DNA for the CDR3: TGCAGTGCTAGAGATGGGACAGGGAACGGGTCCCTCCACTTT. Translation gives CSARDGTGNGSLHF.

The table lists this clonotype with a few counts. The chain carries TRBV7-9 and TRBJ2-7; D gene uncertain. The ends were cut back, 3 bases at V and 7 bases at J, with 13 bases in the middle. Germline assignment: CDR1 SEHNR and CDR2 FQNEAQ (reference sequence). The CDR3 totals 13 residues. The CDR3 loop is CASSLDWSYEQYF. In nucleotides, the CDR3 is TGTGCCAGCAGCTTGGATTGGAGTTATGAGCAGTACTTC.

This clonotype has a handful of counts. This chain joins TRBV20-1 and TRBJ1-5, with unresolved D. CDR1 is DFQATT and CDR2 is SNEGSKA in the germline V gene (reference sequence). V dropped 3 bases and J dropped 2 bases, with 5 bases sitting between them. The CDR3 loop spans 12 amino acids. The CDR3 region is CSASRGNQPQHF. CDR3 DNA: TGCAGTGCTAGTAGGGGCAATCAGCCCCAGCATTTT.

This clonotype was counted only a few times. The rearrangement links TRBV2 to TRBJ2-7; weak D call: TRBD1 (6 bases). The CDR3 consists of 14 residues. V lost 6 bases, J lost 0 bases, and 12 bases lay in between. The V gene's germline CDR1 is SNHLY and CDR2 FYNNEI. Here the CDR3 reads CASRAWDISYEQYF. CDR3 nucleotides: TGTGCCAGCAGGGCATGGGACATCTCCTACGAGCAGTACTTC.